This TCR beta chain was documented in a study of beta chain features in type 1 diabetes. By way of CD45RO/CCR7/CD25/CD127/CD95/CD27, the CD4+ regulatory, stem cell-like memory, central memory and naive cells were sorted. Each sorted fraction was over 95% pure. Germline CDR1 is GTSNPN and CDR2 is SVGIG (reference sequence). CDR3 size: 14 residues. The V gene lost 3 bases and the J gene lost 5 bases, with 16 bases spanning the gap. The study, taken as a whole, reports: Shortening that was moderate but significant affected the TCRB CDR3s of Type 1 diabetes patients in all four CD4+ subsets. Patients showed naive, central memory and Treg TCRB repertoires that appeared more similar than those of healthy donors.

This clone was counted between two and nine times. Its antigen is unknown. As every portion of the isolated RNA was reverse transcribed, the sequencing read expressed TCRB transcripts. Data came from immunoSEQ multiplex PCR; TCRdb stores just in-frame clones and leaves some out. The data contain hundreds of thousands of clones, 10% to 15% of them singletons. The sequenced material came from naive CD4+ T cells from blood. This chain uses TRBV30 with TRBJ1-1, with D possibly TRBD1 on 5 matching bases. The TCR sequence derives from a man aged 18-30 years with type 1 diabetes. The CDR3 loop reads CAWSANAQGTEAFF. As DNA, the CDR3 is TGTGCCTGGAGCGCGAACGCGCAGGGAACTGAAGCTTTCTTT.